The 7 T cell receptor beta chains below all came from one sample that was sequenced in a study of cytomegalovirus exposure and HLA in healthy donors. In the PCR, 60 Vbeta and 13 Jbeta primers were used. Clones were read by immunoSEQ multiplex PCR, and TCRdb kept only the in-frame ones, dropping some. The data show fewer than 180,000 clones, with less than 85% seen just once and 5% to 6.5% held by the top ten. Sequenced input: PBMCs. The source of these receptors is a man between 45 and 60 years old in good health and CMV-seropositive.

This sequence joins TRBV7-8 and TRBJ2-1; 13 bases line up with TRBD2. The CDR3 spans 16 residues. Germline V CDR1 and CDR2: SGHVS, FQNEAQ. Unmatched junction bases numbered 8, after V lost 5 bases and J lost 7 bases. Here the CDR3 DNA reads TGTGCCAGCAGCCTTACTAGCGGGAGGGCCTCGAATGAGCAGTTCTTC. This translates into CASSLTSGRASNEQFF.

This clone was detected a few times. The chain links TRBV10-3 to TRBJ2-3; 9 nucleotides align to TRBD2. The length of the CDR3 is 17 residues. With 0 bases clipped from V and 0 bases from J, the junction kept 4 bases outside the gene matches. Germline CDR1 ENHRY, CDR2 SYGVKD. Here the CDR3 reads CAISESFTSGSTDTQYF. In nucleotides, the CDR3 is TGTGCCATCAGTGAGTCGTTCACTAGCGGGAGCACAGATACGCAGTATTTT.

The chain recombines TRBV27 with TRBJ2-3; 11 nucleotides agree with TRBD1. There are 15 residues in the CDR3. V dropped 4 bases and J dropped 4; count of bases not matched to a gene: 4. The germline V gene encodes CDR1 MNHEY and CDR2 SMNVEV (reference sequence). The CDR3 bases are TGTGCCAGCAGTTCCCGGGACAGGGGGGCAGATACGCAGTATTTT. Protein: CASSSRDRGADTQYF.

This sequence joins TRBV19 and TRBJ2-1; no clear D. This CDR3 is built from 14 residues. Trimming took 8 bases from V and 0 from J, leaving 11 bases between them. Germline V gene data show CDR1 as LNHDA and CDR2 as SQIVND (reference sequence). Written as DNA, the CDR3 is TGTGCCAGTCAATCTCGAGACTCCTACAATGAGCAGTTCTTC. This sequence encodes CASQSRDSYNEQFF.

This clone was seen once. The genes are TRBV19 and TRBJ2-7; TRBD1 agrees at 8 bases. The CDR3 consists of 13 residues. Germline V gene data show CDR1 as LNHDA and CDR2 as SQIVND (reference sequence). V shed 8 bases, J shed 3 bases, and the junction held 6 bases outside the gene matches. As DNA, the CDR3 is TGTGCCAGTTCCGGACAGGGATACTACGAGCAGTACTTC. Encoded protein: CASSGQGYYEQYF.

The table lists this clone with a few counts. The chain joins TRBV5-1 to TRBJ2-7; 9 bases line up with TRBD1. This CDR3 is 20 amino acids long. CDR1 is SGHRS and CDR2 is YFSETQ in the germline V gene. The junction had 21 bases not matched to a gene; V was cut back by 3 bases and J by 2 bases. CDR3 loop: CASSSLLRDRVLIRTYEQYF. CDR3 coding DNA: TGCGCCAGCAGCTCCCTGCTCCGGGACAGGGTTCTAATTAGGACCTACGAGCAGTACTTC.

The chain has TRBV5-3 and TRBJ1-3, with 10 bases identical to TRBD1. TRBV5-3 is given ORF status, its function remaining uncertain. CDR3 length: 18 amino acids. Unmatched junction bases numbered 8, after V lost 2 bases and J lost 0 bases. CDR3 sequence: CARSFPGQGHPSGNTIYF. The CDR3 nucleotides are TGTGCCAGAAGCTTTCCGGGACAGGGGCACCCCTCTGGAAACACCATATATTTT.